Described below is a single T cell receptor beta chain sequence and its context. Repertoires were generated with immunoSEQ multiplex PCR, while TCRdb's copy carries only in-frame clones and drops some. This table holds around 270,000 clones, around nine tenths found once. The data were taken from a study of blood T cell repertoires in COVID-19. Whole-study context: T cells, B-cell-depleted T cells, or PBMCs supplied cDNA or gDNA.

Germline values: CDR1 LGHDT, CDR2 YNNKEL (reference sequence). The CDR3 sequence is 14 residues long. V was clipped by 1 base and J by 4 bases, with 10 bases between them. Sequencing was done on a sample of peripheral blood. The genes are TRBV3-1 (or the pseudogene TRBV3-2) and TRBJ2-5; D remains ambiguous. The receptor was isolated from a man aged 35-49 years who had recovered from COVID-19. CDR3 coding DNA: TGTGCCAGCAGCCAAGTCCCGGGTCGAGAGACCCAGTACTTC. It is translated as CASSQVPGRETQYF.